This TCR beta chain originates from a study of T-cell reconstitution after alpha-beta-depleted transplantation in children. This sample's TCRbeta library carried unique molecular identifier barcodes. Each CDR3 protein is one row after TCRdb ran MiXCR on the PCR reads. Of about 200,000 distinct CDR3 sequences listed, 5% to 6.5% were seen once; the top ten hold roughly 4.7%. This clonotype was seen repeatedly, ten times or more. V lost 1 base, J lost 4 bases, and 3 bases stayed unmatched. In germline, CDR1 is SNHLY, CDR2 FYNNEI. The CDR3 sequence is 17 residues long. The sample here was PBMCs, taken before TCRalphabeta/CD19-depleted stem cell transplant. The genes are TRBV2 and TRBJ2-3; 15 bases align to TRBD2. The source is a girl under three years old with combined immunodeficiency, due to receive a stem cell transplant. For the CDR3, the DNA is TGTGCCAGCAGTGAAGGAGGACTAGCGGGAGGGCCAGATACGCAGTATTTT. It codes for CASSEGGLAGGPDTQYF.